This T cell receptor (beta chain) was recorded in a study of OX40 agonist ivuxolimab in advanced cancers. Study-level findings and limits: Blood T cells, both CD4+ and CD8+, expanded clonally by week 6 at 0.1 to 3.0 mg/kg.

CDR3 length: 12 residues. Per germline, CDR1 KGHSH and CDR2 LQKENI. V was shortened by 6 bases and J by 4 bases, with 9 bases between the two germline ends. The data were produced by immunoSEQ multiplex PCR, yet TCRdb's version contains in-frame clones alone and is incomplete. The data show 69,000 or so clones, with 82% seen just once and approximately 5% held by the top ten. In regard to this clone: Antigen unknown.

Sequencing was performed on CD4+ or CD8+ T cells sorted from blood, taken in a trial of the OX40 agonist ivuxolimab. The chain employs TRBV18 and TRBJ1-1, with D uncertain. The sequence came from an adult with an advanced solid tumor such as melanoma, head and neck, liver or kidney cancer. DNA for the CDR3: TGTGCCAGCTCCCATATGACCACTGAAGCTTTCTTT. It translates to CASSHMTTEAFF.